This TCR beta chain was documented in a study of cytomegalovirus exposure and HLA in healthy donors. Germline CDR1 SGDLS, CDR2 YYNGEE. The junction had 10 bases not matched to a gene; V was cut back by 4 bases and J by 2 bases. The CDR3 is 16 amino acids. Turning to this clone: Its antigen is still unknown.

With 60 Vbeta and 13 Jbeta primers, the PCR was carried out. Clones were sequenced by immunoSEQ multiplex PCR, and TCRdb holds only the in-frame ones, with some missing. In the table there are 140,000 to 150,000 clones, 73% of which are singletons. Study-wide points: Reportedly, cytomegalovirus status was diagnosed with high sensitivity and specificity. Rarity characterized most TCR sequences, yet some public TCRs appeared in many donors.

The TCR originated in a woman between 18 and 29 years old in good health and CMV-seronegative. This chain uses TRBV9 with TRBJ2-5; TRBD1 agrees at 8 bases. The sequencing input was PBMCs. In nucleotides, the CDR3 is TGTGCCAGCAGCTCAAACAGGGGGGTCCTTCAAGAGACCCAGTACTTC. Translation: CASSSNRGVLQETQYF.